This is a list of T cell receptor beta chains from one sample in a study of blood T cell repertoires in COVID-19. Measured with immunoSEQ multiplex PCR; TCRdb has only the in-frame clones, and not every one. The table lists approximately 530,000 clones, 70% to 90% of them singletons. Sequencing input: peripheral blood. The receptors were sampled from a woman aged 45-65 years with COVID-19, enrolled during active disease. Each CDR3 is given with its conserved first and last residue. The D gene is left open where the match is weak. Some rows have no size entry. The others give once, few or many, or a class for an expanded clone.

V,D,J,size,CDR3,DNA
TRBV2,NA,TRBJ2-7,NA,CASSPSSYEQYF,TGTGCCAGCAGTCCTAGCTCCTACGAGCAGTACTTC
TRBV4-2,TRBD1,TRBJ1-6,NA,CASSQGTGGNSPLHF,TGTGCCAGCAGCCAAGGAACAGGGGGGAATTCACCCCTCCACTTT
TRBV7-2,TRBD2,TRBJ2-1,NA,CASSPTGSGGGVVGQFF,TGTGCCAGCAGCCCAACGGGTAGCGGGGGCGGAGTGGTTGGGCAGTTCTTC
TRBV18,NA,TRBJ1-1,NA,CASSPLTQGNTEAFF,TGTGCCAGCTCACCTCTCACGCAGGGCAACACTGAAGCTTTCTTT
TRBV30,NA,TRBJ1-2,NA,CAWRRGGYGYTF,TGTGCCTGGAGAAGGGGGGGCTATGGCTACACCTTC
TRBV10-1,TRBD1,TRBJ1-2,NA,CASSESGTGNGYTF,TGCGCCAGCAGTGAGTCAGGGACAGGGAATGGCTACACCTTC
TRBV28,NA,TRBJ2-7,NA,CASSLGDEQYF,TGTGCCAGCAGTTTGGGAGACGAGCAGTACTTC
TRBV19,TRBD1,TRBJ2-7,NA,CASKDRAEDEQYF,TGTGCCAGTAAGGACAGGGCGGAGGACGAGCAGTACTTC
TRBV30,NA,TRBJ1-4,NA,CAFSPNEKLFF,TGTGCCTTTAGCCCCAATGAAAAACTGTTTTTT
TRBV27,TRBD1,TRBJ1-6,NA,CASRLRQGGSPLHF,TGTGCCAGCAGGCTAAGACAGGGTGGGTCACCCCTCCACTTT
TRBV28,TRBD1,TRBJ1-6,NA,CASSLSTGGRSPLHF,TGTGCCAGCAGCTTATCGACAGGGGGCCGTTCACCCCTCCACTTT
TRBV7-9,TRBD1,TRBJ1-1,NA,CASSRTGGNTEAFF,TGTGCCAGCAGTCGGACAGGGGGTAACACTGAAGCTTTCTTT
TRBV30,NA,TRBJ2-3,NA,CAWSTVSRTDTQYF,TGTGCCTGGAGTACTGTATCTCGCACAGATACGCAGTATTTT
TRBV3-1/TRBV3-2,NA,TRBJ2-2,many,CASSQDLRAPGELFF,TGTGCCAGCAGCCAAGATCTAAGAGCCCCCGGGGAGCTGTTTTTT
TRBV11-2,NA,TRBJ2-7,NA,CAMGSYEQYF,TGTGCCATGGGGAGCTACGAGCAGTACTTC
TRBV5-1,TRBD1,TRBJ1-6,NA,CASRAQGALETPLHF,TGCGCCAGCAGGGCCCAGGGGGCATTGGAGACACCCCTCCACTTT
TRBV14,NA,TRBJ1-4,NA,CASSQDLVQGGEKLFF,TGTGCCAGCAGCCAAGACCTGGTTCAAGGAGGGGAAAAACTGTTTTTT
TRBV4-1,TRBD1,TRBJ1-6,NA,CASSQQGEQGSPLHF,TGCGCCAGCAGCCAACAGGGGGAGCAGGGTTCACCCCTCCACTTT
TRBV29-1,NA,TRBJ2-5,NA,CSVGQSYQETQYF,TGCAGCGTTGGACAGTCTTACCAAGAGACCCAGTACTTC
TRBV5-1,TRBD2,TRBJ2-5,NA,CASIASGGYQETQYF,TGCGCCAGCATCGCTAGCGGGGGTTACCAAGAGACCCAGTACTTC
TRBV6-5,TRBD1,TRBJ2-7,NA,CASGGQRSSYEQYF,TGTGCCAGCGGGGGACAGAGGAGCTCCTACGAGCAGTACTTC
TRBV20-1,NA,TRBJ2-1,NA,CSASPNEQFF,TGCAGTGCTTCCCCGAATGAGCAGTTCTTC
TRBV29-1,NA,TRBJ2-3,NA,CSVAQAGTDTQYF,TGCAGCGTTGCGCAGGCTGGCACAGATACGCAGTATTTT
TRBV4-1,NA,TRBJ1-4,NA,CASSHGGNNEKLFF,TGCGCCAGCAGCCACGGCGGTAACAATGAAAAACTGTTTTTT
TRBV27,TRBD1,TRBJ2-7,NA,CASSQLTGVSYEQYF,TGTGCCAGCAGCCAGCTGACAGGGGTTTCCTACGAGCAGTACTTC
TRBV5-1,NA,TRBJ1-3,NA,CASSAGGSGNTIYF,TGCGCCAGCAGCGCCGGTGGCTCTGGAAACACCATATATTTT
TRBV27,NA,TRBJ1-2,NA,CASSLSRGYGYTF,TGTGCCAGCAGTTTATCACGGGGGTATGGCTACACCTTC
TRBV28,TRBD2,TRBJ2-1,NA,CASSPSSGWYRSYNEQFF,TGTGCCAGCAGTCCTTCTAGCGGGTGGTACCGCTCCTACAATGAGCAGTTCTTC
TRBV5-1,TRBD1,TRBJ1-1,NA,CASSYEPQGVDFKGEAFF,TGCGCCAGCAGCTACGAACCCCAGGGGGTAGATTTTAAAGGAGAAGCTTTCTTT
TRBV30,TRBD2,TRBJ2-3,NA,CAWSVASGLGDTQYF,TGTGCCTGGAGTGTCGCTAGCGGGTTAGGAGATACGCAGTATTTT